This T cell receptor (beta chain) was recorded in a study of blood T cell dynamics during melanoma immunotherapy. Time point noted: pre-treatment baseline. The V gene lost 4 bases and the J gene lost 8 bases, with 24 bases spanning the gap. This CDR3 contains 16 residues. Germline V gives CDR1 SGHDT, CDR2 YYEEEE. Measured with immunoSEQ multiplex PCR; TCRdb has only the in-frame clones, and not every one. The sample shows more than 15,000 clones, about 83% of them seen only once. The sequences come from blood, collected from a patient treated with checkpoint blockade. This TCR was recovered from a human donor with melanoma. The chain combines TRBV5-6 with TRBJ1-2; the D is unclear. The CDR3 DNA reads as TGTGCCAGCAGCACGGTCGGCGGGAGCCGCCCTTGGGGCTACACCTTC. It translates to CASSTVGGSRPWGYTF.